Described below is a single T cell receptor beta chain sequence and its context. Antigen: not known. Treatment in this sample: roughly 10-day PBMC culture with coronavirus spike peptide pools or control peptides (ViraFEST assay). These data belong to a study of vaccination and CD4 T cells after COVID-19. Germline V gene data show CDR1 as LNHDA and CDR2 as SQIVND (reference sequence). CDR3 size: 16 residues. V lost 4 bases to trimming and J lost 4 bases, with 17 bases between them. Oncomine TCR Beta short-read sequencing was applied to DNA from cultured CD4+ T cells. TCRdb ran MiXCR on the PCR reads and lists one entry per CDR3 protein. The sample lists about 27,000 distinct CDR3 sequences, 62% occurring once.

Here the sequenced sample was CD4+ T cells from blood, cultured in vitro, taken after SARS-CoV-2 vaccination. The TCR was taken from a human donor who received a COVID-19 vaccine. V and J are TRBV19 and TRBJ2-1; D is undetermined. This CDR3 is CASSTASAPGYNEQFF. DNA of the CDR3: TGTGCCAGTAGTACGGCCTCCGCCCCCGGGTACAATGAGCAGTTCTTC.